The rows below give T cell receptor beta chains drawn from one sample of a study of blood T cell repertoires in COVID-19. TCRdb's table, derived via immunoSEQ multiplex PCR, lists solely in-frame clones and lacks some. The repertoire includes 200,000 to 300,000 clones, approximately 89% of them detected once, and approximately 2.4% sits in the top ten. The material sequenced was PBMCs or T cells enriched from blood (not recorded which). Receptors were obtained from a woman under 30 who had recovered from COVID-19. Both conserved end residues are part of each CDR3. The D gene is left open where the match is weak. Not all rows give a size; the values are once, few, many and, for expanded clones, a class.

.,TRBJ1-1,.,TRBV4-3,TGCGCCAGCAGCCAAGAAGCCGGCGGGGGCGGCACTGAAGCTTTCTTT,CASSQEAGGGGTEAFF
TRBD1,TRBJ2-5,.,TRBV24-1,TGTGCCACCAGTAATCTACAGGGGGCGCTAAACTTC,CATSNLQGALNF
.,TRBJ2-7,.,TRBV15,TGTGCCACCAGCAGAGAGGACAGCTACGAGCAGTACTTC,CATSREDSYEQYF
TRBD2,TRBJ2-1,.,TRBV28,TGTGCCAGCTGGCCTAGCGGGAATTCCTACAATGAGCAGTTCTTC,CASWPSGNSYNEQFF
TRBD1,TRBJ2-7,.,TRBV7-2,TGTGCCAGCAGCTCCCAGACAGGGGGCGCCTACGAGCAGTACTTC,CASSSQTGGAYEQYF
.,TRBJ1-1,.,TRBV19,TGTGCCAGTAGTATAGAAGTTGCAGGGACTGGCTCGATTCTGGGAGCTTTCTTT,CASSIEVAGTGSILGAFF
.,TRBJ1-3,.,TRBV5-4,TGTGCCAGCAGCTTTGGGGGACACCGCTCTGGAAACACCATATATTTT,CASSFGGHRSGNTIYF
.,TRBJ1-2,.,TRBV5-4,TGTGCCAGCAACCGCGACAGGTCGTCGGCCTACTATGGCTACACCTTC,CASNRDRSSAYYGYTF
.,TRBJ1-1,.,TRBV7-9,TGTGCCAGCAGCTCCGTCGCCTTGAGCACTGAAGCTTTCTTT,CASSSVALSTEAFF
TRBD2,TRBJ2-2,.,TRBV18,TGTGCCAGCTCGTACGCGGGAGAGTGGCGCGGGGAGCTGTTTTTT,CASSYAGEWRGELFF
TRBD1,TRBJ2-7,once,TRBV2,TGTGCCAGTGCCCTGGACAGGGCGTACGAGCAGTACTTC,CASALDRAYEQYF
TRBD1,TRBJ2-7,.,TRBV27,TGTGCCAGCAGTTCTCCGGGACAGGGTGGTGTGGAGCAGTACTTC,CASSSPGQGGVEQYF
TRBD2,TRBJ2-3,.,TRBV9,TGTGCCAGCAGCGCACCTATCGCAGCGGGGGGCAACACAGATACGCAGTATTTT,CASSAPIAAGGNTDTQYF
TRBD1,TRBJ1-6,.,TRBV6-5,TGTGCCAGCAGTTACGGATCGACAGGGACGGATTCACCCCTCCACTTT,CASSYGSTGTDSPLHF
TRBD2,TRBJ2-3,many,TRBV9,TGTGCCAGCAGCGTAGCTCTAGCGGGAGTGGTTGGCACAGATACGCAGTATTTT,CASSVALAGVVGTDTQYF
TRBD1,TRBJ2-2,.,TRBV9,TGTGCCAGCAGCGGACAGACAGGGATGGAACGCACCGGGGAGCTGTTTTTT,CASSGQTGMERTGELFF
TRBD1,TRBJ2-2,.,TRBV18,TGTGCCAGCTCACCACGGAGAGGACAGGGAAACACCGGGGAGCTGTTTTTT,CASSPRRGQGNTGELFF
.,TRBJ1-5,.,TRBV19,TGTGCCAGTATCGACGCTCGGGTTAGCAATCAGCCCCAGCATTTT,CASIDARVSNQPQHF
.,TRBJ2-1,.,TRBV24-1,TGTGCCACCAGCACCACCTCTAGGGAGCAGTTCTTC,CATSTTSREQFF
TRBD1,TRBJ1-5,.,TRBV24-1,TGTGCCACCAGTGATTGGACAGGGGTTCAGCCCCAGCATTTT,CATSDWTGVQPQHF
TRBD1,TRBJ1-1,.,TRBV19,TGTGCCAGTAATAGGGACAGGGGGCGAACTGAAGCTTTCTTT,CASNRDRGRTEAFF
.,TRBJ1-1,.,TRBV27,TGTGCCAGCAGTTTCACTTACAGGGATAGAGAAGCTTTCTTT,CASSFTYRDREAFF
TRBD2,TRBJ2-7,.,TRBV20-1,TGCAGTGCTAGTAAGGAGCGGGGGGCTTCCTACGAGCAGTACTTC,CSASKERGASYEQYF
TRBD1,TRBJ2-3,.,TRBV27,TGTGCCAGTAGGGACAGGGAAACCGATACGCAGTATTTT,CASRDRETDTQYF
TRBD1,TRBJ2-7,.,TRBV2,TGTGCCAGCAGAGCAGGGGGCTTCTACGAGCAGTACTTC,CASRAGGFYEQYF